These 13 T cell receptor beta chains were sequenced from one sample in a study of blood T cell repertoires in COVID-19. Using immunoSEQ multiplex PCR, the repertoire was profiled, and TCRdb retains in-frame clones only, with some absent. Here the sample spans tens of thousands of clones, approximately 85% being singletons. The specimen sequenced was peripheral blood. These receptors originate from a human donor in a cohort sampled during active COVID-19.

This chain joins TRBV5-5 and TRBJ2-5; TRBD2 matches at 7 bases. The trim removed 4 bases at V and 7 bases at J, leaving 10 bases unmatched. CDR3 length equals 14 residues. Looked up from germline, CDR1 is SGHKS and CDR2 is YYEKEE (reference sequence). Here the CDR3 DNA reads TGTGCCAGCAGCCTCGGGACTGGGAGGGGGACCCAGTACTTC. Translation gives CASSLGTGRGTQYF.

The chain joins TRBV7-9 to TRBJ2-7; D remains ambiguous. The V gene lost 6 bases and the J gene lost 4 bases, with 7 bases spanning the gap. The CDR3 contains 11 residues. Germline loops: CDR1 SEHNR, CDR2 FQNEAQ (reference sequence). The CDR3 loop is CASSSRYEQYF. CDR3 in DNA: TGTGCCAGCAGTTCTAGATACGAGCAGTACTTC.

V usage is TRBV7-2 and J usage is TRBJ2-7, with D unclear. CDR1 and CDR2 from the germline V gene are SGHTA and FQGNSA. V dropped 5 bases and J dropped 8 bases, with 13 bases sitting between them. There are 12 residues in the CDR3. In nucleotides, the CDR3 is TGTGCCAGCAGCCGCCCCCCTACGCAGCAGTACTTC. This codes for CASSRPPTQQYF.

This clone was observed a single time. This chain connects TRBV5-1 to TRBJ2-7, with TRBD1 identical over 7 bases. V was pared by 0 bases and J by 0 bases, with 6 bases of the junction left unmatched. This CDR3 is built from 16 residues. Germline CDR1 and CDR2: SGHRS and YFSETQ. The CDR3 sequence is CASSLAFTGDSYEQYF. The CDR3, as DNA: TGCGCCAGCAGCTTGGCCTTTACAGGGGACTCCTACGAGCAGTACTTC.

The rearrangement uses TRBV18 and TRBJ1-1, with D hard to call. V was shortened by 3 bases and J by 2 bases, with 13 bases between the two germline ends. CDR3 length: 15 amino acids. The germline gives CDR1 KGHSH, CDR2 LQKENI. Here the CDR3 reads CASSPNWTPNTEAFF. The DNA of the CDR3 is TGTGCCAGCTCACCGAATTGGACTCCAAACACTGAAGCTTTCTTT.

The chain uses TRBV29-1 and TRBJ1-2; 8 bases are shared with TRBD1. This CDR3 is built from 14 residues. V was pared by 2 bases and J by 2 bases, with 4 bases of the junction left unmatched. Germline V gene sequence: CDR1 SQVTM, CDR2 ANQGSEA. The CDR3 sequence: CSVENRGTNYGYTF. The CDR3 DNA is TGCAGCGTTGAAAACAGGGGGACCAACTATGGCTACACCTTC.

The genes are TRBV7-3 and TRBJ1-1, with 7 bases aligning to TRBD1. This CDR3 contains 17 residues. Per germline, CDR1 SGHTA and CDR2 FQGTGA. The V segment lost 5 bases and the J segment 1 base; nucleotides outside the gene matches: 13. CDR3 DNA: TGTGCCAGCAGCCAAAAACAGGGGTGGGAACCGAACACTGAAGCTTTCTTT. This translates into CASSQKQGWEPNTEAFF.

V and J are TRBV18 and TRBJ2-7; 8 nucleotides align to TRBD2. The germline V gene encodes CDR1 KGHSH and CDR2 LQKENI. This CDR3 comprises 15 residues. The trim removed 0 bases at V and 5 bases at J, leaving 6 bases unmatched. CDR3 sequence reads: CASSPPGLGDHEQYF. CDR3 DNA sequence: TGTGCCAGCTCACCACCGGGACTAGGGGACCACGAGCAGTACTTC.

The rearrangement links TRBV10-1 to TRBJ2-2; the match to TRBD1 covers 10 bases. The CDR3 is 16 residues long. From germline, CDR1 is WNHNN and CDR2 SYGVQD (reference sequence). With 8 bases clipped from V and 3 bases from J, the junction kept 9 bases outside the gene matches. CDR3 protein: CASGRDRGQDTGELFF. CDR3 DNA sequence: TGCGCCAGCGGACGAGACAGGGGGCAGGACACCGGGGAGCTGTTTTTT.

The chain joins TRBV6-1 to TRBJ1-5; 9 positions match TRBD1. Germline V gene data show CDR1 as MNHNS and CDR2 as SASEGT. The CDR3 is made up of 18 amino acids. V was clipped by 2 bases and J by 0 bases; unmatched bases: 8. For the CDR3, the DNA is TGTGCCAGCAGTGAATTCGGGACAGGGTCCTATAGCAATCAGCCCCAGCATTTT. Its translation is CASSEFGTGSYSNQPQHF.

The CDR3, as DNA: TGCGCCAGCAGCCCACAGGGAGGGTACGAGCAGTACTTC. It encodes CASSPQGGYEQYF. J is TRBJ2-7 and V is TRBV5-1; tentative D call: TRBD2 (7 bases). V was clipped by 4 bases and J by 4 bases, with 12 bases between them. The CDR3 is made up of 13 amino acids. From germline, CDR1 is SGHRS and CDR2 YFSETQ.

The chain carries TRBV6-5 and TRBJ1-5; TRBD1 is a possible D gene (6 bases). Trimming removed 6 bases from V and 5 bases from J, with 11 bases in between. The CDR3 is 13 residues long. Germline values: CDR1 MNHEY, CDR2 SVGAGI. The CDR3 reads CASSTDSYQPQHF. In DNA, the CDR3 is TGTGCCAGCAGCACGGACAGTTATCAGCCCCAGCATTTT.

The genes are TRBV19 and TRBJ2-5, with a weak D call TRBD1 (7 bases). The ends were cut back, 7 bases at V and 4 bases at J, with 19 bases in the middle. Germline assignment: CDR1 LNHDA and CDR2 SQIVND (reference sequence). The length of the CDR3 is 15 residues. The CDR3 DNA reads TGTGCCAGTACCTCTGGGGCAGGGGGGCGAGAGACCCAGTACTTC. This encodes CASTSGAGGRETQYF. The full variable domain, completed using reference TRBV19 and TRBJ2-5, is DGGITQSPKYLFRKEGQNVTLSCEQNLNHDAMYWYRQDPGQGLRLIYYSQIVNDFQKGDIAEGYSVSREKKESFPLTVTSAQKNPTAFYLCASTSGAGGRETQYFGPGTRLLVL.